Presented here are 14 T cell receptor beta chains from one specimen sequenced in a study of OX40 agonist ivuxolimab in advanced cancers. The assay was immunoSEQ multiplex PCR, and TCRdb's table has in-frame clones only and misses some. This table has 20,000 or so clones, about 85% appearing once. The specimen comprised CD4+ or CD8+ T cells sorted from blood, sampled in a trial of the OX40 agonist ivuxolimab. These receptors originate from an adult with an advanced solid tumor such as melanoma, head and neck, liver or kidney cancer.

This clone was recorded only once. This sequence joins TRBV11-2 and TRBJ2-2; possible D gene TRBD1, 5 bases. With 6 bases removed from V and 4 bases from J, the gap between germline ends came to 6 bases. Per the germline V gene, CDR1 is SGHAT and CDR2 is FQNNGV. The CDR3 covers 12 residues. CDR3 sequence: CASRGRTGELFF. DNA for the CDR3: TGTGCCAGCAGGGGGCGCACCGGGGAGCTGTTTTTT.

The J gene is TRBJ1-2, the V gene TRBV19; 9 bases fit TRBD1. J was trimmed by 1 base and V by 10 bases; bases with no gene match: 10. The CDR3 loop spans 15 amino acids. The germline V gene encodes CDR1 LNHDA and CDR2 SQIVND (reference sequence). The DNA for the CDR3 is TGTGCCACCCTAGCCCGGGACAGGGTTAACTATGGCTACACCTTC. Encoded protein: CATLARDRVNYGYTF.

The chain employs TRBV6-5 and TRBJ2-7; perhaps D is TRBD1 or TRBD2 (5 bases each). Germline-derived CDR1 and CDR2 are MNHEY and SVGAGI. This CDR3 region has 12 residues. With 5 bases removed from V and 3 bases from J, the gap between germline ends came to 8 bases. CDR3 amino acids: CASSGGDYEQYF. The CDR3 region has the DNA TGTGCCAGCAGTGGGGGAGACTACGAGCAGTACTTC.

CDR3 protein: CASSEGAGDEKLFF. CDR3 DNA sequence: TGTGCCAGCAGTGAAGGGGCAGGGGACGAAAAACTGTTTTTT. The J gene is TRBJ1-4, the V gene TRBV6-1; a weak D match, TRBD1 (6 bases). Germline CDR1 and CDR2: MNHNS and SASEGT. V lost 1 base and J 8 bases, leaving 11 bases between the germline ends. The CDR3 runs 14 residues.

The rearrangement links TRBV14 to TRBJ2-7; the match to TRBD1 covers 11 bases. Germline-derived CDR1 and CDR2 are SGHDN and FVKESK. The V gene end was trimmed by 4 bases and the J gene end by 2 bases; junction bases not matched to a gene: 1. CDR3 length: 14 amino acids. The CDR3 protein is CASSPGQGAYEQYF. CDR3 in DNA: TGTGCCAGCAGCCCGGGACAGGGGGCCTACGAGCAGTACTTC.

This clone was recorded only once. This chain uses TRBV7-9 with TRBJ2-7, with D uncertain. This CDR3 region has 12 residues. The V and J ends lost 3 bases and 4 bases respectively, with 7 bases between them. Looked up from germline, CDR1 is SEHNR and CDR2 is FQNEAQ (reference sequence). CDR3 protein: CASSFNDYEQYF. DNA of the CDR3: TGTGCCAGCAGCTTTAATGATTACGAGCAGTACTTC.

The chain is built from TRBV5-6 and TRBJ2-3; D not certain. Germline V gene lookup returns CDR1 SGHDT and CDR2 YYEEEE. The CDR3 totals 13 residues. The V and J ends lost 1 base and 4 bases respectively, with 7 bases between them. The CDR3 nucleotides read TGTGCCAGCAGCTTGAGGGTACCAGATACGCAGTATTTT. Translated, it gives CASSLRVPDTQYF.

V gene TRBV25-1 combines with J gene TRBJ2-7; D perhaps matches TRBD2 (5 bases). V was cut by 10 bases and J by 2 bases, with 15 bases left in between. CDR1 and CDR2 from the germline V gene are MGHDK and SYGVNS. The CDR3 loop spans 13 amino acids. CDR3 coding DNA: TGTGCCACCTCGGTCGGGGAAACCTACGAGCAGTACTTC. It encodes CATSVGETYEQYF.

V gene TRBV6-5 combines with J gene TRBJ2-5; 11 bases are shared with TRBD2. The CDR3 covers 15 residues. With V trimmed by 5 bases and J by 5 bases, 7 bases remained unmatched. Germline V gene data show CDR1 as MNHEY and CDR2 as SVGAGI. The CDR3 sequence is CASSPPSGGWETQYF. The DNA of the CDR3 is TGTGCCAGCAGTCCACCTAGCGGGGGGTGGGAGACCCAGTACTTC.

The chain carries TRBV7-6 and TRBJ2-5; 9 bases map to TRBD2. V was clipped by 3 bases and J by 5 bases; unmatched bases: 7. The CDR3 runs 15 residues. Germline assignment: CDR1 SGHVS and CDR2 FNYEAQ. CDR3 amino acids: CASSFGGGDLETQYF. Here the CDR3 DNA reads TGTGCCAGCAGCTTTGGCGGGGGGGATCTGGAGACCCAGTACTTC.

The CDR3 spells CASSQERANYGYTF. In DNA, the CDR3 is TGTGCCAGCAGCCAAGAGAGGGCTAACTATGGCTACACCTTC. The chain is built from TRBV14 and TRBJ1-2; no definite D call. The germline V and J ends were trimmed by 0 bases and 0 bases, with 5 bases remaining between them. Germline V gene data show CDR1 as SGHDN and CDR2 as FVKESK. This CDR3 has 14 amino acids.

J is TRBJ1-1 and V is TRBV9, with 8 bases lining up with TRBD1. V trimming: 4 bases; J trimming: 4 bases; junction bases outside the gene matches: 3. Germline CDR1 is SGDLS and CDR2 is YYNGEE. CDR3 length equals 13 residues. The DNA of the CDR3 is TGTGCCAGCAGCAATACAGGGGGCACTGAAGCTTTCTTT. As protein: CASSNTGGTEAFF.

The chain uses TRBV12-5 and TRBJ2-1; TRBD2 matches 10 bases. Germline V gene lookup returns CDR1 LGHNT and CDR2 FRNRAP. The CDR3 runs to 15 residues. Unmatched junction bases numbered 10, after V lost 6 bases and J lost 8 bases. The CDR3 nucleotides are TGTGCTAGTGGAAGAGAGCGGGGGGGCAAGGATGAGCAGTTCTTC. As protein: CASGRERGGKDEQFF.

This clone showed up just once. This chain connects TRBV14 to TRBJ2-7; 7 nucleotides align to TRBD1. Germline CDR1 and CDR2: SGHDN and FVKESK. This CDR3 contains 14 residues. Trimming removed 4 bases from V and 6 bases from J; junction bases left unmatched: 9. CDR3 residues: CASSRWDSRPEQYF. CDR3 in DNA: TGTGCCAGCAGCCGGTGGGACAGCAGACCCGAGCAGTACTTC.